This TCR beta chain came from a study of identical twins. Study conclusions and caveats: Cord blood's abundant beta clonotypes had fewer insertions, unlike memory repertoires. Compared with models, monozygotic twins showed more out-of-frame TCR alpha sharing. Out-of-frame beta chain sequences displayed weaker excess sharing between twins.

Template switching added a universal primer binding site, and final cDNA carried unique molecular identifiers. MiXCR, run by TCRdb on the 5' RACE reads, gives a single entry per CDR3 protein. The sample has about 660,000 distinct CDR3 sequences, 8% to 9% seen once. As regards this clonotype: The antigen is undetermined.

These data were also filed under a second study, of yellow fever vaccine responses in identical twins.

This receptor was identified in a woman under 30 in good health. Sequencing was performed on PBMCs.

CDR3 sequence: CASSFRAGEPNNEQFF. DNA of the CDR3: TGTGCCAGCAGTTTTAGAGCGGGAGAGCCAAACAATGAGCAGTTCTTC. The chain is built from TRBV6-5 and TRBJ2-1; 8 bases agree with TRBD2. Losses at the gene ends were 4 bases for V and 5 bases for J; bases not matched to a gene: 10. Germline CDR1 reads MNHEY; CDR2 reads SVGAGI. The CDR3 covers 16 residues.